The 10 T cell receptor beta chains below come from one sample, sequenced in a study of cytomegalovirus exposure and HLA in healthy donors. Profiled with immunoSEQ multiplex PCR; TCRdb holds only in-frame clones, not every one. This table holds around 240,000 clones, about 90% found once. Source material: PBMCs. The receptors come from a woman aged 18-29 years in good health and CMV-seronegative.

The chain is built from TRBV18 and TRBJ1-4; D is uncertain. From germline, CDR1 is KGHSH and CDR2 LQKENI. The V end was cut by 2 bases, the J end by 6 bases, with 7 bases between. The CDR3 runs to 13 residues. The CDR3 loop is CASSPRLDEKLFF. The CDR3 DNA sequence: TGTGCCAGCTCACCAAGACTGGATGAAAAACTGTTTTTT.

Only one count was recorded for this clone. This chain joins TRBV7-9 and TRBJ2-1; a possible D gene is TRBD2 (6 bases). This CDR3 comprises 15 residues. The V end lost 7 bases, the J end lost 0 bases, and 13 bases lay between the germline ends. Germline CDR1 is SEHNR and CDR2 is FQNEAQ (reference sequence). The CDR3 DNA reads TGTGCCAGCACCCTGACGGGGGACTCCTACAATGAGCAGTTCTTC. It yields the protein CASTLTGDSYNEQFF.

The DNA of the CDR3 is TGTGCCAGCAGCTTTAATAGCGGAACCTACTCCTACGAGCAGTACTTC. It specifies CASSFNSGTYSYEQYF. The V and J genes are TRBV11-2 and TRBJ2-7, with D possibly TRBD2 on 6 matching bases. This CDR3 has 16 amino acids. In germline, CDR1 is SGHAT, CDR2 FQNNGV. The germline V and J ends were trimmed by 3 bases and 0 bases, with 15 bases remaining between them.

This clone occurred once. The rearrangement uses TRBV10-3 and TRBJ2-5, with TRBD1 identical over 9 bases. V shed 7 bases, J shed 5 bases, and the junction held 8 bases outside the gene matches. This CDR3 is built from 14 residues. CDR1 and CDR2 from the germline V gene are ENHRY and SYGVKD. The CDR3 coding sequence is TGTGCCATCATGGGGGGACAGGGCGGGGAGACCCAGTACTTC. Its protein product is CAIMGGQGGETQYF.

The chain combines TRBV7-2 with TRBJ2-7; D perhaps matches TRBD1 (5 bases). V shed 4 bases and J shed 12 bases, with 13 bases lying between them. CDR3 length equals 11 residues. The germline V gene encodes CDR1 SGHTA and CDR2 FQGNSA. The CDR3 sequence: CASSSSRDLYF. For the CDR3, the DNA is TGTGCCAGCAGCTCCAGCAGGGATTTGTACTTC.

A single count supports this clone. This chain links TRBV6-5 with TRBJ2-1; D gene unclear. Looked up from germline, CDR1 is MNHEY and CDR2 is SVGAGI. The length of the CDR3 is 12 residues. The ends were cut back, 5 bases at V and 7 bases at J, with 9 bases in the middle. The CDR3 nucleotides read TGTGCCAGCAGTCCAGTTGGTAATGAGCAGTTCTTC. This sequence encodes CASSPVGNEQFF.

This clone has a handful of counts. This rearrangement joins TRBV6-5 to TRBJ1-2; D gene uncertain. CDR3 length: 14 amino acids. V lost 0 bases and J lost 8, with 13 bases in between. Germline-derived CDR1 and CDR2 are MNHEY and SVGAGI. The DNA for the CDR3 is TGTGCCAGCAGTTACTCAGGGAGCCCTGGCGGCTACACCTTC. This gives the protein CASSYSGSPGGYTF.

This clone was observed a handful of times. The rearrangement links TRBV11-2 to TRBJ1-1; D perhaps matches TRBD1 (5 bases). Per the germline V gene, CDR1 is SGHAT and CDR2 is FQNNGV. The CDR3 consists of 14 residues. Trimming removed 0 bases from V and 7 bases from J, with 12 bases in between. As DNA, the CDR3 is TGTGCCAGCAGCTTAGAGGGGCCACTCGGTGAAGCTTTCTTT. Translating it yields CASSLEGPLGEAFF.

The chain combines TRBV6-5 with TRBJ2-7; 10 bases are a match to TRBD2. The CDR3 is made up of 14 amino acids. Per the germline V gene, CDR1 is MNHEY and CDR2 is SVGAGI. V shed 7 bases and J 0 bases; nucleotides not matched to a gene: 3. The CDR3 nucleotides are TGTGCCAGCACACCTAGCGGGGGCTCCTACGAGCAGTACTTC. Translation: CASTPSGGSYEQYF.

The J gene is TRBJ2-2, the V gene TRBV30; D might be TRBD1 (6 bases). This CDR3 spans 12 amino acids. Germline values: CDR1 GTSNPN, CDR2 SVGIG (reference sequence). The V and J ends lost 3 bases and 6 bases respectively, with 8 bases between them. CDR3 sequence: CAWRQGSGELFF. CDR3 DNA sequence: TGTGCCTGGAGACAGGGATCCGGGGAGCTGTTTTTT.